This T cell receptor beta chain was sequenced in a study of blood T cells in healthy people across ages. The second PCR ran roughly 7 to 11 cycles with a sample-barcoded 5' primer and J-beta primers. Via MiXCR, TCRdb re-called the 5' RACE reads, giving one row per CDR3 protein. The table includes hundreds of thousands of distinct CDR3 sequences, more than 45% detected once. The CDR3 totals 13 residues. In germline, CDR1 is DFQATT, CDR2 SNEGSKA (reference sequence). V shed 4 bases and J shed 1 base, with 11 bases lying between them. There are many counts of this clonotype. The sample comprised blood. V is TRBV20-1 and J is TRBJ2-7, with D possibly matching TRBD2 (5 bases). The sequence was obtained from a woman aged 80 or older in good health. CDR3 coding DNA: TGCAGTGCTAACGGGATGAAGTCCTACGAGCAGTACTTC. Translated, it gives CSANGMKSYEQYF.